Below, one T cell receptor beta chain is given with its context. Additional DNA sequences in this sample encode the identical CDR3. The data were produced by immunoSEQ multiplex PCR, yet TCRdb's version contains in-frame clones alone and is incomplete. The data show about 96,000 clones, with about 80% seen just once and around 3.6% held by the top ten. This specimen belongs to a study of memory CD4+ T cells and cytomegalovirus serostatus. Trimming at V came to 0 bases and at J to 5 bases, leaving 2 bases not matched to a gene. CDR1 SGDLS and CDR2 YYNGEE come from the germline V gene. The CDR3 contains 14 residues. The sort gate was single viable CD3+CD4+CD8-CD45RO+ cells for memory CD4+ T cells.

The V and J genes are TRBV9 and TRBJ2-1; 7 nucleotides line up with TRBD2. The specimen sequenced was memory CD4+ T cells from blood. This sequence originates from an adult in good health and CMV-seropositive. CDR3 region: CASSVAGGHNEQFF. The CDR3 coding sequence is TGTGCCAGCAGCGTAGCGGGAGGCCACAATGAGCAGTTCTTC. The full variable domain, rest sourced from reference TRBV9 and TRBJ2-1, is DSGVTQTPKHLITATGQRVTLRCSPRSGDLSVYWYQQSLDQGLQFLIQYYNGEERAKGNILERFSAQQFPDLHSELNLSSLELGDSALYFCASSVAGGHNEQFFGPGTRLTVL.